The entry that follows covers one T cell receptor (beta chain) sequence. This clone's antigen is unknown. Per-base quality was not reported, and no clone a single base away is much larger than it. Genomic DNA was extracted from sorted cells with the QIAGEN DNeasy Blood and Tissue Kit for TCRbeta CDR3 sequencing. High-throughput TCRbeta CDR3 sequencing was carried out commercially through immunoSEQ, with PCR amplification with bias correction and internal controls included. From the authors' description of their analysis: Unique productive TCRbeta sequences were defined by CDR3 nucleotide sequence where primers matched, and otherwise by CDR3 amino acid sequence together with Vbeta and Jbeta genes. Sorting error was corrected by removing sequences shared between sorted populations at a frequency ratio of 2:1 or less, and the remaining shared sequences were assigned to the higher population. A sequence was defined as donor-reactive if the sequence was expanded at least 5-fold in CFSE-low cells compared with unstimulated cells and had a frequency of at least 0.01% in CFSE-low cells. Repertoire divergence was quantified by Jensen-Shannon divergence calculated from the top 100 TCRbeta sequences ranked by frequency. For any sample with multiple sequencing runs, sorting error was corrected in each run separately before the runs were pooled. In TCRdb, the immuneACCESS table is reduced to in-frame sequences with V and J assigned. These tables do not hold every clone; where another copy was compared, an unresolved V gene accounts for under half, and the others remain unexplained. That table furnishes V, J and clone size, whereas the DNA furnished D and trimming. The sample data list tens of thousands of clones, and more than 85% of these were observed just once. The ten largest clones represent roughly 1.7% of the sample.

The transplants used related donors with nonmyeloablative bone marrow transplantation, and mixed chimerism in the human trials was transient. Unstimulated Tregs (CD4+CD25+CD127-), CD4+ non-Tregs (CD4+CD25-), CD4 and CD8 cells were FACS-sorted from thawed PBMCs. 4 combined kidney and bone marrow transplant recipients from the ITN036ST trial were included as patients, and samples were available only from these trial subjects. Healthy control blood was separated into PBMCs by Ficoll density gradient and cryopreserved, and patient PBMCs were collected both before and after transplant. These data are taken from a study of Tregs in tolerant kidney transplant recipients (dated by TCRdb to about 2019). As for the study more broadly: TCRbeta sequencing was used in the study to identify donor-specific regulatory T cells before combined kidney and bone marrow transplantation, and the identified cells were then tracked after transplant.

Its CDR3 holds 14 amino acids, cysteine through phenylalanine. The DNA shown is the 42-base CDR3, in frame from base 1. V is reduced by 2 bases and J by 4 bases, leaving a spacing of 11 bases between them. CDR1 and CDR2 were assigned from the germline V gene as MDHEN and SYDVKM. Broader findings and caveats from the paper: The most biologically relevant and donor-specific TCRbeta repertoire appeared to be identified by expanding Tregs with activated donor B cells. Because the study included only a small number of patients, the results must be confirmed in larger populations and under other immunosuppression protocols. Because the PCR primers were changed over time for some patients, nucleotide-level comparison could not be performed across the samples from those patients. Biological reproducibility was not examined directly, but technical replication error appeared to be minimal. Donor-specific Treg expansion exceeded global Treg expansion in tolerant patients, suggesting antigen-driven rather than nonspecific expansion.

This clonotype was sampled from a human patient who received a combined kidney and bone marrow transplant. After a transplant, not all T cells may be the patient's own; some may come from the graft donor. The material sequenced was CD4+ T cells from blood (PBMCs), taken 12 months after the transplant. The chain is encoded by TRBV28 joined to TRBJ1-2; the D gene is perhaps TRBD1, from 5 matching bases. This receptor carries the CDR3 CASSLGGGSYGYTF. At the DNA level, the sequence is TGTGCCAGCAGTTTAGGGGGGGGATCCTATGGCTACACCTTC.